This T cell receptor (beta chain) emerged from a study of regulatory T cells in long-lasting Graves disease. Germline-derived CDR1 and CDR2 are MDHEN and SYDVKM. Trimming took 6 bases from V and 1 from J, leaving 9 bases between them. This CDR3 is 13 amino acids long. This clonotype was counted at least ten times. Researchers made TCR beta libraries by using iRepertoire HTBI primers and running Arm-PCR on CDR3 regions. From the multiplex PCR reads, TCRdb called clonotypes with MiXCR, one entry per CDR3 protein. The sample lists 310,000 or so distinct CDR3 sequences, around a fifth seen once, with less than 35% in the top ten. Sample time point: persistent/refractory GD, antithyroid drugs over 5 years with positive TRAb. Extracted RNA from PBMCs served as the source of the TCR library.

This receptor was taken from a female donor with Graves disease. This material consisted of peripheral blood mononuclear cells (PBMCs), taken when the disease was refractory, from a patient treated with antithyroid drugs. The chain carries TRBV28 and TRBJ1-1, with no clear D. The CDR3 nucleotides read TGTGCCAGCAGCCTTTCACAGAACACTGAAGCTTTCTTT. It encodes CASSLSQNTEAFF.